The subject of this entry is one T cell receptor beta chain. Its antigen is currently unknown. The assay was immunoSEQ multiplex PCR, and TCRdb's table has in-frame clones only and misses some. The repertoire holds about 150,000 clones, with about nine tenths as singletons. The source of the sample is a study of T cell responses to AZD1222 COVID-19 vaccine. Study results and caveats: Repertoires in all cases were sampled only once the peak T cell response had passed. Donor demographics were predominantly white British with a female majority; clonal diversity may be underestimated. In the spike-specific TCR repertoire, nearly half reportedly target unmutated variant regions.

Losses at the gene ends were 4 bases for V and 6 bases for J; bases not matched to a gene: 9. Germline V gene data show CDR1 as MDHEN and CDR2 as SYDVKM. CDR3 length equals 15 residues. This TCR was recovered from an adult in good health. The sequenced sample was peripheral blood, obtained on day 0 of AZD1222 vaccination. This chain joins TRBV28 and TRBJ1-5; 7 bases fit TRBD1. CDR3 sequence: CASSSGAPGGQPQHF. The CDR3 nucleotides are TGTGCCAGCAGTTCCGGAGCACCAGGGGGTCAGCCCCAGCATTTT.